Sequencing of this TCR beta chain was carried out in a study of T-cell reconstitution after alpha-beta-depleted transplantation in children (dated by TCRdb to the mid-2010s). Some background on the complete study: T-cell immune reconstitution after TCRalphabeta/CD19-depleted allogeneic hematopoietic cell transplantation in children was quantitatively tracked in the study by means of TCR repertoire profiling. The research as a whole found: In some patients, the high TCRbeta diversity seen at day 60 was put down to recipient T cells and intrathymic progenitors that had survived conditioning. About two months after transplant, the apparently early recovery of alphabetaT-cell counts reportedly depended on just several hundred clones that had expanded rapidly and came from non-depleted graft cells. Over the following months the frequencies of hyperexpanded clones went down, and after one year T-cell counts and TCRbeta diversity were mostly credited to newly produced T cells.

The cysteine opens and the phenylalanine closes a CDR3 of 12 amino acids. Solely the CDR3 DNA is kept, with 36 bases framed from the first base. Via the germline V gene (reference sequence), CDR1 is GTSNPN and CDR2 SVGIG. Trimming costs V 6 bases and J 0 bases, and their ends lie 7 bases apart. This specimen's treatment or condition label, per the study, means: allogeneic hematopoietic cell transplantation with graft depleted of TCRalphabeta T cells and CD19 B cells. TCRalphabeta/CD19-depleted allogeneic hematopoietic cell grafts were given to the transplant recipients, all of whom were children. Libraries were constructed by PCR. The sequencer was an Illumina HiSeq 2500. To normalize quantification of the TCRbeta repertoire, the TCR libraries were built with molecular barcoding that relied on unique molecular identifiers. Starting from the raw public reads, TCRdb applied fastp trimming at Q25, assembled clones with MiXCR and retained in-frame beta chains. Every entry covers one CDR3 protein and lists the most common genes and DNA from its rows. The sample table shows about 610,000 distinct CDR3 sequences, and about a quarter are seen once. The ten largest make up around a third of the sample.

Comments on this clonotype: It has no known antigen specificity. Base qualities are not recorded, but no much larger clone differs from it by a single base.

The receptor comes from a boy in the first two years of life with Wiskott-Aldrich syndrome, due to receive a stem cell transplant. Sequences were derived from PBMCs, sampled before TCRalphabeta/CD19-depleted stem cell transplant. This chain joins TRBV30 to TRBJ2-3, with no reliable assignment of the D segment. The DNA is TGTGCCTGCCAACGCAGCACAGATACGCAGTATTTT. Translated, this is CACQRSTDTQYF.